Shown below are 6 T cell receptor beta chains from a single sample sequenced in a study of vaccination and CD4 T cells after COVID-19. Sequenced with the Oncomine TCR Beta short-read assay was DNA taken from cultured CD4+ T cells. TCRdb reprocessed the PCR reads via MiXCR and lists one record per CDR3 protein. The sample has thousands of distinct CDR3 sequences; over 35% are singletons. These receptors lack a known antigen. Stated treatment: roughly ten-day PBMC culture with coronavirus spike peptide pools or control peptides (ViraFEST assay). Collection of the unexposed donor's CD4+ T cells took place before the COVID-19 pandemic (2011-2018). Sequencing was carried out using CD4+ T cells from blood, cultured in vitro. The receptor source for this set is a human donor in good health.

The gene calls are TRBV9 and TRBJ1-1; perhaps TRBD1 as D (5 bases). Germline values: CDR1 SGDLS, CDR2 YYNGEE. The V and J ends lost 4 bases and 0 bases respectively, with 13 bases between them. CDR3 length: 15 amino acids. CDR3 in amino acids: CASSPLGDLNTEAFF. DNA of the CDR3: TGTGCCAGCAGCCCTCTAGGGGACCTGAACACTGAAGCTTTCTTT. Together with reference TRBV9 and TRBJ1-1, the CDR3 gives the full variable domain: DSGVTQTPKHLITATGQRVTLRCSPRSGDLSVYWYQQSLDQGLQFLIQYYNGEERAKGNILERFSAQQFPDLHSELNLSSLELGDSALYFCASSPLGDLNTEAFFGQGTRLTVV.

V is TRBV6-5 and J is TRBJ1-1; TRBD1 matches at 11 bases. After removal of 4 bases from V and 6 bases from J, the junction contained 16 bases not matched to a gene. The CDR3 length is 18 residues. Germline CDR1 and CDR2: MNHEY and SVGAGI. The CDR3 loop reads CASSLSDRGQMYRAEAFF. The CDR3 DNA sequence: TGTGCCAGCAGTTTATCGGACAGGGGGCAAATGTATCGAGCTGAAGCTTTCTTT.

There are a few counts of this clonotype. The V gene is TRBV11-2, the J gene TRBJ1-5; D perhaps matches TRBD1 (5 bases). The CDR3 is made up of 14 amino acids. In germline, CDR1 is SGHAT, CDR2 FQNNGV. The germline V and J ends were trimmed by 0 bases and 6 bases, with 9 bases remaining between them. In DNA form, the CDR3 reads TGTGCCAGCAGCTTAGACAGGGTCCGTCAGCCCCAGCATTTT. It translates to CASSLDRVRQPQHF.

This clonotype turned up a few times. J is TRBJ2-3 and V is TRBV19; D is perhaps TRBD1 or TRBD2 (5 bases each). The germline V gene has CDR1 LNHDA and CDR2 SQIVND (reference sequence). The CDR3 is 14 residues long. V lost 6 bases to trimming and J lost 0 bases, with 10 bases between them. This CDR3 is CASRTGDSTDTQYF. The CDR3 coding sequence is TGTGCCAGTAGAACCGGGGACAGCACAGATACGCAGTATTTT.

The chain employs TRBV6-5 and TRBJ1-1, with D possibly matching TRBD1 (6 bases). Germline V lookup: CDR1 MNHEY, CDR2 SVGAGI. Trimming took 4 bases from V and 4 from J, leaving 10 bases between them. The CDR3 is 13 amino acids. Here the CDR3 reads CASSWTVATEAFF. Written as DNA, the CDR3 is TGTGCCAGCAGTTGGACAGTAGCCACTGAAGCTTTCTTT.

This clonotype appeared a few times. This chain joins TRBV20-1 and TRBJ2-7; 8 bases map to TRBD1. V lost 7 bases, J lost 4 bases, and 9 bases stayed unmatched. The V gene's germline CDR1 is DFQATT and CDR2 SNEGSKA (reference sequence). The CDR3 length is 13 residues. The CDR3 spells CSGVGTGVYEQYF. CDR3 bases: TGCAGTGGTGTGGGGACAGGTGTATACGAGCAGTACTTC.